The 4 T cell receptor beta chains given below trace back to one sample, sequenced in a study of T cell responses to AZD1222 COVID-19 vaccine (dated by TCRdb to about 2021). In light of the paper, this sample's time point label describes: sample from adult after SARS-CoV-2 infection, after symptom onset. The library was obtained by the immunoSEQ multiplex PCR assay. Entries here come from immuneACCESS through TCRdb and include only in-frame sequences with V and J called. Some clones fail to appear in such tables; in the studies checked, an unresolved V gene covers under half of the shortfall, and the cause of the remainder is unknown. This sample has around 140,000 clones in its table, and just under 95% of those were observed once. The ten largest clones add up to roughly 12% of the sample. Sequencing used peripheral blood, obtained after recovery from COVID-19. All receptors come from an adult who had recovered from COVID-19.

The chain links TRBV12-3 or TRBV12-4 to TRBJ1-2, with a possible D match to TRBD1 (5 bases). V was trimmed by 3 bases and J by 4 bases, leaving 9 bases between them. The CDR3 consists of 13 residues. CDR3 coding DNA: TGTGCCAGCAGTTTTGGGGGGGGCTATGGCTACACCTTC. It encodes CASSFGGGYGYTF.

This chain joins TRBV29-1 and TRBJ2-7, with TRBD2 matching over 10 bases. Germline assignment: CDR1 SQVTM and CDR2 ANQGSEA. Trimming cost V 8 bases and J 1 base; bases outside gene matches: 5. The CDR3 is 13 amino acids. CDR3 sequence reads: CSSRTSGSYEQYF. In DNA form, the CDR3 reads TGCAGCAGCCGGACTAGCGGTTCCTACGAGCAGTACTTC.

The genes are TRBV5-4 and TRBJ1-5, with D possibly TRBD1 on 6 matching bases. Deletions cut 4 bases from V and 4 bases from J, with 12 bases between. The CDR3 is 14 residues long. Germline CDR1 reads SGHNT; CDR2 reads YYREEE (reference sequence). The CDR3 DNA reads as TGTGCCAGCAGCGTAGGGGGGGGGAATCAGCCCCAGCATTTT. This sequence encodes CASSVGGGNQPQHF.

V usage is TRBV28 and J usage is TRBJ2-2; 7 nucleotides match TRBD2. Trimming at V came to 2 bases and at J to 4 bases, leaving 7 bases not matched to a gene. The CDR3 covers 16 residues. CDR1 is MDHEN and CDR2 is SYDVKM in the germline V gene. CDR3 nucleotides: TGTGCCAGCAGTTTACTCGCGGGAGACATCACCGGGGAGCTGTTTTTT. Its translation: CASSLLAGDITGELFF.